The TCR delta chain described here comes from a study of gamma-delta chains in newborns, infants, children (dated by TCRdb to about 2019). With respect to the entire study: According to the study title, microbial exposure causes polyclonal expansion of innate gammadelta T cells right after birth. Right after human newborns were born, the researchers looked at the way microbial exposure shaped their populations of innate gammadelta T cells.

The instrument given in TCRdb is Illumina MiSeq. TCRdb called clones from the public reads with CATT, and repeated DNA sequences were later combined into one row. Recorded for this sample are about 5,100 delta-chain clones; around 5% of them occurred a single time. Jointly, the top ten make up 10% to 11% of the sample. On this clone itself: It has no known antigen specificity. Base qualities are not provided; no much larger clone lies one nucleotide away.

V is trimmed back by 2 bases and J by 0 bases, and the junction contains 3 bases that no gene match accounts for. From the cysteine up to the phenylalanine, the CDR3 has a length of 19 residues. The CDR3 DNA has 57 bases and is translated from base 1. In the germline V gene, CDR1 corresponds to GEAIGNYY and CDR2 to EKD. Sequenced material: blood. The origin of this receptor is a child who was a newborn, infant or young child, either healthy, febrile or measles-vaccinated (not recorded which). The chain is assembled from TRDV2 and TRDJ3; 13 central nucleotides agree with TRDD3. The DNA sequence is as follows: TGTGCCTGTGACATACTGGGGGATACGAGCTCCTGGGACACCCGACAGATGTTTTTC. Its protein reads: CACDILGDTSSWDTRQMFF.